This T cell receptor (beta chain) was identified in a study of blood T cell repertoires in COVID-19. Seattle cases were enrolled at active infection and followed longitudinally. With 3 bases removed from V and 1 base from J, the gap between germline ends came to 10 bases. Germline lookup yields CDR1 SGHRS and CDR2 YFSETQ. The CDR3 totals 14 residues. Only in-frame clones appear in the TCRdb table, and some are missing; sequencing was by immunoSEQ multiplex PCR. Of 410,000 or so clones detected, about 91% appear once; the ten largest clones hold approximately 1.5%. The TCR sequence derives from a woman aged 40 to 50 with COVID-19, enrolled during active disease. The specimen sequenced was peripheral blood. The chain recombines TRBV5-1 with TRBJ1-1, with TRBD1 as a possible D gene (5 bases). This CDR3 reads CASSSADRNTEAFF. The CDR3 DNA sequence: TGCGCCAGCAGCTCCGCCGACAGGAACACTGAAGCTTTCTTT.